The 9 T cell receptor beta chains given below trace back to one sample, sequenced in a study of OX40 agonist ivuxolimab in advanced cancers. The protocol was immunoSEQ multiplex PCR, while the TCRdb copy is restricted to in-frame clones and leaves out a portion. The profile shows 24,000 or so clones, around three quarters of them singletons. This sample comprised CD4+ or CD8+ T cells sorted from blood, obtained in a trial of the OX40 agonist ivuxolimab. Receptors originate from an adult with an advanced solid tumor such as melanoma, head and neck, liver or kidney cancer.

CDR3 DNA sequence: TGTGCCATCCTCCGTAGCGGGGGGGCGAATGAGCAGTTCTTC. Protein: CAILRSGGANEQFF. This chain links TRBV2 with TRBJ2-1, with TRBD2 matching over 11 bases. Unmatched junction bases numbered 9, after V lost 10 bases and J lost 7 bases. Germline CDR1 and CDR2: SNHLY and FYNNEI. This CDR3 has 14 residues.

The rearrangement joins TRBV5-4 to TRBJ2-7; tentatively, D is TRBD2 (6 bases). The V gene's germline CDR1 is SGHNT and CDR2 YYREEE (reference sequence). Trimming removed 3 bases at V and 7 bases at J, with 20 bases between. CDR3 size: 15 residues. The CDR3 loop is CASSSAPAGRGEQYF. Here the CDR3 DNA reads TGTGCCAGCAGCTCGGCGCCGGCGGGAAGGGGAGAGCAGTACTTC.

The chain employs TRBV5-1 and TRBJ2-7; 7 nucleotides line up with TRBD1. Losses at the gene ends were 0 bases for V and 1 base for J; bases not matched to a gene: 10. CDR3 length: 17 amino acids. Germline CDR1 reads SGHRS; CDR2 reads YFSETQ. The CDR3 coding sequence is TGCGCCAGCAGCTTGGGGCTGAATAAGGGGGCTTCCTACGAGCAGTACTTC. This translates into CASSLGLNKGASYEQYF.

The rearrangement links TRBV4-1 to TRBJ2-3, with no clear D. The CDR3 sequence is 16 residues long. Germline-derived CDR1 and CDR2 are MGHRA and YSYEKL. Trimming took 1 base from V and 5 from J, leaving 16 bases between them. The CDR3 nucleotides read TGCGCCAGCAGCCAAGGAGAAAAAAACGGTGGAGATACGCAGTATTTT. This gives the protein CASSQGEKNGGDTQYF.

The genes are TRBV6-1 and TRBJ1-4; a weak D match, TRBD1 (6 bases). Germline CDR1 and CDR2: MNHNS and SASEGT. CDR3 length equals 15 residues. V lost 1 base, J lost 8 bases, and 14 bases lay in between. The CDR3 DNA is TGTGCCAGCAGTGAAGAAAACAGGGTTCGCGAAAAACTGTTTTTT. It yields the protein CASSEENRVREKLFF.

This clone was seen a few times. The chain links TRBV5-1 to TRBJ1-2, with no clear D. Germline V gives CDR1 SGHRS, CDR2 YFSETQ. The CDR3 spans 14 residues. Trimming shortened V by 0 bases and J by 7 bases, and 13 bases separated the two germline ends. CDR3 DNA sequence: TGCGCCAGCAGCTTGGAAGGGAATTGGGGTGGCTACACCTTC. It codes for CASSLEGNWGGYTF.

This clone came up once. The genes are TRBV30 and TRBJ1-3; 7 nucleotides line up with TRBD1. Germline CDR1 reads GTSNPN; CDR2 reads SVGIG (reference sequence). This CDR3 contains 15 residues. The V segment lost 0 bases and the J segment 0 bases; nucleotides outside the gene matches: 2. CDR3 residues: CAWSVGTASGNTIYF. The CDR3, as DNA: TGTGCCTGGAGTGTTGGGACAGCCTCTGGAAACACCATATATTTT. Complete variable domain (other parts from reference TRBV30 and TRBJ1-3): SQTIHQWPATLVQPVGSPLSLECTVEGTSNPNLYWYRQAAGRGLQLLFYSVGIGQISSEVPQNLSASRPQDRQFILSSKKLLLSDSGFYLCAWSVGTASGNTIYFGEGSWLTVV.

The chain uses TRBV7-9 and TRBJ2-7, with a weak D call TRBD2 (7 bases). Germline assignment: CDR1 SEHNR and CDR2 FQNEAQ (reference sequence). This CDR3 has 16 amino acids. The V end lost 8 bases, the J end lost 0 bases, and 20 bases lay between the germline ends. For the CDR3, the DNA is TGTGCCAGCGCCCCGGGGGGCGTAACCCGCTCCTACGAGCAGTACTTC. It translates to CASAPGGVTRSYEQYF.

The genes are TRBV9 and TRBJ2-2, with D perhaps TRBD1 or TRBD2 (5 bases each). Germline V CDR1 and CDR2: SGDLS, YYNGEE. The V gene lost 3 bases and the J gene lost 7 bases, with 16 bases spanning the gap. The CDR3 spans 15 residues. For the CDR3, the DNA is TGTGCCAGCAGCGGAAACGGGGCCCGGGGCGGGGAGCTGTTTTTT. Translating gives CASSGNGARGGELFF.